Listed below are T cell receptor beta chains from one sample, sequenced in a study of T cells in Graves' hyperthyroidism and ophthalmopathy. In TCRdb, the multiplex PCR reads were re-called with MiXCR into one record per CDR3 protein. The repertoire holds 500,000 to 650,000 distinct CDR3 sequences, about 15% seen once, with roughly an eighth in the top ten. The sample consisted of blood. All receptors derive from a woman between 45 and 65 years old with Graves' ophthalmopathy. The conserved cysteine and the conserved F or W are not part of the CDR3 here. The D gene is left open where the match is weak. The size field is filled for only some rows; it gives once, few, many or a size class.

d_call	clone_size	j_call	v_call	cdr3_aa
.	many	TRBJ2-1	TRBV5-1	ASSSGPLNEQF
.	many	TRBJ1-6	TRBV6-2/TRBV6-3	ASSSPGDYNSPLH
TRBD1	many	TRBJ1-5	TRBV28	ASSSPATGLQPQH
.	many	TRBJ2-7	TRBV7-6	ASSLGEGFPYEQY
.	.	TRBJ1-5	TRBV20-1	SARGRFSNQPQH
TRBD2	.	TRBJ2-1	TRBV5-5	ASTRTSGRGEQF
TRBD2	many	TRBJ2-5	TRBV2	ASSDGLAGAETQY
.	.	TRBJ2-3	TRBV7-9	ASSLARETDTQY
TRBD1	many	TRBJ2-7	TRBV6-4	ASSVGQVISVAYEQY
.	many	TRBJ1-1	TRBV11-3	ASSLDPRTEAF
.	many	TRBJ2-1	TRBV12-3/TRBV12-4	ASSLPGSGETYNEQF
TRBD2	many	TRBJ2-5	TRBV6-1	ATCSGLADFQETQY
TRBD1	.	TRBJ2-7	TRBV4-2	ASSPVTDRGKDEQY
TRBD2	many	TRBJ2-3	TRBV27	ASSFSRILAGGYKSTDTQY
TRBD1	many	TRBJ2-7	TRBV18	ASSHRTGDSYEQY
.	many	TRBJ1-5	TRBV30	AWSVMGVRGQPQH
TRBD2	.	TRBJ2-1	TRBV6-2/TRBV6-3	ASSLLAGLGNEQF
TRBD1	few	TRBJ1-4	TRBV6-1	ASRYGTGGGEKLF
TRBD2	few	TRBJ2-3	TRBV29-1	SVAGTSGSSMDTQY
.	many	TRBJ2-7	TRBV20-1	SARGLTPYEQY
TRBD1	.	TRBJ2-1	TRBV20-1	SARRDRRFGEQF
.	.	TRBJ1-6	TRBV28	ASGDLLGSPLH
.	many	TRBJ1-1	TRBV7-8	ASSLAFGTQALEAF
.	.	TRBJ2-3	TRBV20-1	SARGNRRYTDTQY
TRBD1	.	TRBJ2-2	TRBV5-6	ASTQGALGGELF
TRBD2	many	TRBJ2-3	TRBV28	ASSFVLAVSTDTQY
.	many	TRBJ2-7	TRBV28	ASSPGTVPKEQY
.	.	TRBJ2-6	TRBV2	ASSVNGGTGANVLT
TRBD2	few	TRBJ2-4	TRBV5-1	ASSLGLAGLVIQY
.	many	TRBJ2-7	TRBV15	ATSRIPWGNSYFEQY
.	many	TRBJ2-1	TRBV6-2/TRBV6-3	ASSYSEEGASFMNEQL
TRBD1	.	TRBJ1-6	TRBV5-1	ASSLPGTGNNSPLH
TRBD2	many	TRBJ2-7	TRBV7-8	ASSSLSGSPYEQY
TRBD2	many	TRBJ2-1	TRBV6-5	ASSYRVAGPNEQF
.	.	TRBJ2-1	TRBV7-9	ASSLARRSSYNEQF
.	.	TRBJ1-4	TRBV4-3	ASSQGDEKLF
TRBD2	few	TRBJ2-2	TRBV4-2	ASSQGEGSTGELF
.	many	TRBJ2-7	TRBV15	AIGTLPYEQY
TRBD2	.	TRBJ2-3	TRBV14	ASSQTGGLSTDTQY
TRBD1	many	TRBJ2-2	TRBV27	ASSSIWGDRGRGGELF
.	many	TRBJ1-6	TRBV6-1	ASRLSSGTLNSPLH
TRBD1	.	TRBJ2-7	TRBV9	ASSVEERGRNEQY
TRBD1	few	TRBJ2-2	TRBV7-2	ASSLTGGRGELF
TRBD1	few	TRBJ2-3	TRBV5-6	ASSFGTVDTDTQY
TRBD2	many	TRBJ2-3	TRBV6-1	ASSSGTSGNTDTQY
TRBD1	many	TRBJ2-7	TRBV28	ASRTPGQATSYEQY
.	many	TRBJ1-5	TRBV6-2/TRBV6-3	ASSNGQNQPQH
TRBD2	many	TRBJ2-7	TRBV27	ASSLFALAGDFVHEQY
TRBD1	few	TRBJ2-5	TRBV10-3	AISARTGGLARTKETQY
TRBD1	many	TRBJ2-1	TRBV6-1	ASRGTPGQGVYEQF
.	many	TRBJ1-1	TRBV10-3	AIRADRSNTEAF
TRBD1	few	TRBJ1-4	TRBV4-1	ASSQPNRGRRNEKLF
.	few	TRBJ2-1	TRBV6-2/TRBV6-3	ASSGGGAHNEQF
.	many	TRBJ2-7	TRBV7-9	ASSSSEDFDYEQY
.	many	TRBJ2-5	TRBV7-9	ASSFFGGSETQY
.	.	TRBJ2-2	TRBV4-1	ASSQHSGELF
TRBD2	few	TRBJ2-3	TRBV28	ASSPFLGEGPVATDTQY